This TCR beta chain emerged from a study of early T cells in non-severe SARS-CoV-2 infection. Study results and limitations: The VDJdb matching leaned toward anti-spike CD8 responses and overlooked private and CD4 specificities.

This CDR3 has 16 amino acids. The V and J ends lost 0 bases and 0 bases respectively, with 9 bases between them. Germline CDR1 LGHNA, CDR2 YNFKEQ. This clonotype has at least ten counts. Its cognate antigen is unknown. TCRdb reprocessed the 5' RACE reads via MiXCR and lists one record per CDR3 protein. This table has more than 50,000 distinct CDR3 sequences, about 5.6% appearing once. The chain couples TRBV4-2 to TRBJ2-1; no reliable D call. The receptor comes from an adult who was a healthcare worker with PCR-confirmed SARS-CoV-2 infection or an uninfected control (not recorded which). Specimen: whole blood. The CDR3 nucleotides are TGTGCCAGCAGCCAAGACGGGCAAGGCTCCTACAATGAGCAGTTCTTC. It specifies CASSQDGQGSYNEQFF.